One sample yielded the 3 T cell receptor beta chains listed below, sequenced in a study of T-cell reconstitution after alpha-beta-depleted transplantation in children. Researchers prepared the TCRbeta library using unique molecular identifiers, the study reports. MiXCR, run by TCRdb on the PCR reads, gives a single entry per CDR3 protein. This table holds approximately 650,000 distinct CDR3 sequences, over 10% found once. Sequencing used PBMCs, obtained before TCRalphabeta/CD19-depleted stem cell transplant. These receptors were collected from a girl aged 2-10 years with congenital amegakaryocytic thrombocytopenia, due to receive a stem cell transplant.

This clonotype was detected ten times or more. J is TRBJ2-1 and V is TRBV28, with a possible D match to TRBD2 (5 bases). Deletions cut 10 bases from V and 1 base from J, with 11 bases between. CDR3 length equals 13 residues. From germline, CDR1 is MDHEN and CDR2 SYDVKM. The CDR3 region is CATRDPSYNEQFF. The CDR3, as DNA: TGTGCCACACGGGATCCGTCCTACAATGAGCAGTTCTTC.

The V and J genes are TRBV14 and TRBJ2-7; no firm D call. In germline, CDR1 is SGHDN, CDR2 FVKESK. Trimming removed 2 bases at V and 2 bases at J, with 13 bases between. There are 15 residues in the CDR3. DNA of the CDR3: TGTGCCAGCAGCCAACTCCGGGTCTATCCCTACGAGCAGTACTTC. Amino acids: CASSQLRVYPYEQYF.

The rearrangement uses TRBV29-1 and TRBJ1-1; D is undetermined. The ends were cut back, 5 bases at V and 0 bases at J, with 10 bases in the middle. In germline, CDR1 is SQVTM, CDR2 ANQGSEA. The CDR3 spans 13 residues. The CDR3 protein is CSVCMALNTEAFF. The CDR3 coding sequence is TGCAGCGTTTGCATGGCCTTGAACACTGAAGCTTTCTTT.